The 19 T cell receptor beta chains reported below all come from one sample, sequenced in a study of metastatic and nonmetastatic thyroid tumors. Thyroid surgery was preceded by no treatment in any patient. TCRdb re-called the PCR reads through MiXCR. In the table there are more than 40,000 clones, less than 5% of which are singletons. Sequenced input: blood. These receptor sequences come from a female donor with papillary thyroid cancer or a benign thyroid nodule (not recorded which). Some clones in this sample may be carry-over from other donors' samples.

At least ten counts were recorded for this clone. The genes are TRBV19 and TRBJ2-1; maybe TRBD2 (6 bases). The germline V gene encodes CDR1 LNHDA and CDR2 SQIVND (reference sequence). This CDR3 has 13 residues. V lost 3 bases and J lost 8, with 11 bases in between. CDR3 amino acids: CASSIMASDEQFF. The CDR3 nucleotides are TGTGCCAGTAGTATTATGGCTAGCGATGAGCAGTTCTTC.

This clone was observed at least ten times. This chain links TRBV11-2 with TRBJ1-6; no clear D gene. Trimming pared 0 bases from V and 7 bases from J, leaving 4 bases between. Germline loops: CDR1 SGHAT, CDR2 FQNNGV. This CDR3 comprises 13 residues. The CDR3 is CASSLDLNSPLHF. The CDR3 DNA is TGTGCCAGCAGCTTAGATTTGAATTCACCCCTCCACTTT.

This clone has ten or more counts. CDR3 sequence: CASSGGLALSYEQYF. The CDR3 DNA follows: TGTGCCAGCAGTGGAGGACTAGCTCTTTCCTACGAGCAGTACTTC. This chain joins TRBV28 and TRBJ2-7, with 8 bases identical to TRBD2. The CDR3 has 15 amino acids. J lost 1 base, V lost 5 bases, and 7 bases had no gene match. In germline, CDR1 is MDHEN, CDR2 SYDVKM.

A remark on this clone: The conserved phenylalanine or tryptophan is not found at the CDR3 terminus, so this likely reflects a read error. The V gene is TRBV20-1, the J gene TRBJ2-1; D remains unclear. This CDR3 has 12 amino acids. Trimming took 0 bases from V and 9 from J, leaving 9 bases between them. Germline V gene data show CDR1 as DFQATT and CDR2 as SNEGSKA (reference sequence). This CDR3 is CSARDLSSEQFL. The CDR3 DNA follows: TGCAGTGCTAGAGATCTAAGTAGTGAGCAGTTCCTC.

This clone was recorded many times. The chain's CDR3 is CASSDGGSGTDTQYF. CDR3 nucleotides: TGTGCCAGCAGTGACGGGGGTAGCGGCACAGATACGCAGTATTTT. The chain combines TRBV6-1 with TRBJ2-3; TRBD2 might be the D (6 bases). The V gene's germline CDR1 is MNHNS and CDR2 SASEGT. Between the trimmed V and J ends, which lost 3 bases and 1 base, there was a span of 11 bases. This CDR3 has 15 amino acids.

This clone appeared many times. This specimen includes other DNA sequences encoding the same CDR3. This rearrangement joins TRBV20-1 to TRBJ2-7; 7 bases are shared with TRBD1. This CDR3 has 15 amino acids. CDR1 and CDR2 (germline): DFQATT, SNEGSKA (reference sequence). Trimming at V came to 2 bases and at J to 1 base, leaving 8 bases not matched to a gene. The DNA of the CDR3 is TGCAGTGCTAGATCCCCGGGACAGATATCCTACGAGCAGTACTTC. Its protein product is CSARSPGQISYEQYF.

This clone was seen a handful of times. The V and J genes are TRBV5-1 and TRBJ1-5, with 7 bases matching TRBD1. Germline V gene lookup returns CDR1 SGHRS and CDR2 YFSETQ. The CDR3 sequence is 16 residues long. V lost 0 bases, J lost 4 bases, and 7 bases stayed unmatched. The CDR3 region has the DNA TGCGCCAGCAGCTTGGATCCGGGACAGACAAATCAGCCCCAGCATTTT. Residues: CASSLDPGQTNQPQHF.

This sequence joins TRBV18 and TRBJ2-7, with D perhaps matching TRBD1 or TRBD2 (5 bases each). Germline CDR1 KGHSH, CDR2 LQKENI. V lost 5 bases to trimming and J lost 1 base, with 6 bases between them. The CDR3 extends over 12 amino acids. The CDR3 loop is CASSGGSYEQYF. CDR3 coding DNA: TGTGCCAGCTCAGGGGGTTCCTACGAGCAGTACTTC.

This clone was seen many times. The chain is built from TRBV20-1 and TRBJ2-3; 12 positions match TRBD2. The CDR3 extends over 19 amino acids. With 6 bases clipped from V and 0 bases from J, the junction kept 16 bases outside the gene matches. Germline loops: CDR1 DFQATT, CDR2 SNEGSKA (reference sequence). The CDR3 sequence is CSATPGLAGVQTSTDTQYF. DNA for the CDR3: TGCAGTGCCACTCCGGGACTAGCGGGCGTTCAGACTAGCACAGATACGCAGTATTTT.

This clone appeared many times. The chain carries TRBV24-1 and TRBJ2-5; tentatively, D is TRBD1 or TRBD2 (6 bases each). Looked up from germline, CDR1 is KGHDR and CDR2 is SFDVKD. V lost 5 bases, J lost 5 bases, and 17 bases lay in between. CDR3 length: 15 residues. This CDR3 is CATSAVGGLGETQYF. The CDR3 DNA is TGTGCCACCAGTGCCGTGGGGGGCCTCGGGGAGACCCAGTACTTC.

Ten or more counts support this clone. This CDR3 fails to terminate in the conserved phenylalanine or tryptophan, so it likely reflects a read error. The V gene is TRBV6-1, the J gene TRBJ2-1; 13 bases are shared with TRBD2. The CDR3 consists of 15 residues. V shed 6 bases, J shed 12 bases, and the junction held 11 bases outside the gene matches. Per germline, CDR1 MNHNS and CDR2 SASEGT. CDR3 region: CASSVELAGGPGQFS. The CDR3 DNA reads as TGTGCCAGCAGCGTCGAACTAGCGGGAGGGCCGGGGCAGTTCTCC.

This rearrangement joins TRBV27 to TRBJ2-5; tentative D call: TRBD2 (5 bases). In germline, CDR1 is MNHEY, CDR2 SMNVEV (reference sequence). V was clipped by 0 bases and J by 5 bases, with 13 bases between them. The CDR3 has 15 residues. The CDR3 loop is CASSLSHSSRETQYF. Written as DNA, the CDR3 is TGTGCCAGCAGTTTATCCCACTCTAGCAGGGAGACCCAGTACTTC.

This chain joins TRBV5-1 and TRBJ2-7; no clear D gene. The ends were cut back, 0 bases at V and 3 bases at J, with 10 bases in the middle. The CDR3 sequence is 14 residues long. Germline V lookup: CDR1 SGHRS, CDR2 YFSETQ. CDR3 region: CASSLVGFYYEQYF. The CDR3, as DNA: TGCGCCAGCAGCTTGGTCGGCTTCTACTACGAGCAGTACTTC.

This clone was picked up many times. The rearrangement uses TRBV12-3 or TRBV12-4 and TRBJ1-5; 9 bases fit TRBD1. The V and J ends lost 1 base and 3 bases, in that order; junction bases with no gene match: 1. This CDR3 is built from 15 residues. DNA for the CDR3: TGTGCCAGCAGTTTAGGGGACAGGGTCAATCAGCCCCAGCATTTT. Translation gives CASSLGDRVNQPQHF.

This chain connects TRBV20-1 to TRBJ2-1; 11 bases map to TRBD2. Unmatched junction bases numbered 10, after V lost 3 bases and J lost 0 bases. The CDR3 sequence is 18 residues long. Germline CDR1 is DFQATT and CDR2 is SNEGSKA (reference sequence). CDR3 loop: CSARNPVTSGSSYNEQFF. The CDR3 DNA reads as TGCAGTGCTAGGAACCCCGTTACTAGCGGGAGCTCCTACAATGAGCAGTTCTTC.

This clone appeared many times. This sequence joins TRBV2 and TRBJ1-2, with 8 bases lining up with TRBD1. J lost 0 bases, V lost 7 bases, and 4 bases had no gene match. This CDR3 is 14 amino acids long. Germline lookup yields CDR1 SNHLY and CDR2 FYNNEI. In nucleotides, the CDR3 is TGTGCCAGCACCCCGGGACAGGCTAACTATGGCTACACCTTC. Translating it yields CASTPGQANYGYTF.

This clone was counted many times. The J gene is TRBJ2-7, the V gene TRBV2, with TRBD2 as a possible D gene (6 bases). V shed 6 bases and J shed 2 bases, with 14 bases lying between them. The CDR3 length is 14 residues. Germline values: CDR1 SNHLY, CDR2 FYNNEI. The chain's CDR3 is CASRTGTAAYEQYF. DNA of the CDR3: TGTGCCAGCAGGACCGGGACTGCAGCCTACGAGCAGTACTTC.

This clone was picked up many times. This chain uses TRBV30 with TRBJ1-6; 9 bases align to TRBD1. Germline CDR1 and CDR2: GTSNPN and SVGIG (reference sequence). The CDR3 extends over 14 amino acids. With V trimmed by 4 bases and J by 8 bases, 6 bases remained unmatched. This chain's CDR3 is CAWTFGQGYSPLHF. Written as DNA, the CDR3 is TGTGCCTGGACGTTCGGACAGGGGTATTCACCCCTCCACTTT.

There are many counts of this clone. V and J are TRBV6-1 and TRBJ2-7; TRBD1 or TRBD2 may be the D gene (5 bases each). This CDR3 region has 13 residues. CDR1 and CDR2 from the germline V gene are MNHNS and SASEGT. Between the trimmed V and J ends, which lost 7 bases and 5 bases, there was a span of 15 bases. CDR3 sequence (DNA): TGTGCCAGCATCGGGACCGACTTGAACGAGCAGTACTTC. This gives the protein CASIGTDLNEQYF.